This is a list of T cell receptor beta chains from one sample in a study of regulatory T cells in long-lasting Graves disease. From the multiplex PCR reads, TCRdb called clonotypes with MiXCR, one entry per CDR3 protein. The sample shows 300,000 to 400,000 distinct CDR3 sequences, 16% of them seen only once. The same sample was also studied in work on T cells in Graves' hyperthyroidism and ophthalmopathy.

Sequences were derived from peripheral blood mononuclear cells (PBMCs), sampled at new diagnosis, from a patient treated with antithyroid drugs. Every receptor here comes from a man aged 35 to 55 with Graves disease. CDR3s include the opening cysteine and the closing phenylalanine or tryptophan. A D gene is named only where the DNA matches it firmly. The size entry is marked missing in some rows and otherwise reads once, few, many or a size class.

-	TRBV20-1	TRBJ1-4	many	TGCAGTGCTAGCCCTGACACAACTAATGAAAAACTGTTTTTT	CSASPDTTNEKLFF
-	TRBV5-1	TRBJ2-1	-	TGCGCCAGCAGCTTAGAGGGCTCGAGTGTCAATGAGCAGTTCTTC	CASSLEGSSVNEQFF
-	TRBV7-9	TRBJ1-5	few	TGTGCCAGCAGCTCTGGACGGATCAATCAGCCCCAGCATTTT	CASSSGRINQPQHF
TRBD1	TRBV20-1	TRBJ1-4	once	TGCAGTGCTAGAGGGGGGACAGGGTATACTAATGAAAAACTGTTTTTT	CSARGGTGYTNEKLFF
TRBD2	TRBV2	TRBJ2-5	many	TGTGCCAGCAGTTTGGGGACTAGCGCCATCCAAGAGACCCAGTACTTC	CASSLGTSAIQETQYF
TRBD1	TRBV5-1	TRBJ1-4	many	TGCGCCAGCAGCCCGCGACAGGGAACTAATGAAAAACTGTTTTTT	CASSPRQGTNEKLFF
TRBD1	TRBV2	TRBJ2-1	many	TGTGCCAGCAGTGGTGGGATAGGGACAGGGGTCGCCTCCTACAATGAGCAGTTCTTC	CASSGGIGTGVASYNEQFF
-	TRBV5-1	TRBJ2-3	few	TGCGCCAGCAGCTTAAGGACAGATAGCACAGATACGCAGTATTTT	CASSLRTDSTDTQYF
TRBD1	TRBV20-1	TRBJ1-6	-	TGCAGTGCGCCGCGGACAGGGGGGAATTCACCCCTCCACTTT	CSAPRTGGNSPLHF
-	TRBV30	TRBJ2-1	few	TGTGCCTGGAGAGAGATTCATGAGCAGTTCTTC	CAWREIHEQFF
-	TRBV20-1	TRBJ2-7	-	TGCAGTGCTAGAGATAGGGGGTCTTTAGCGGTCGTCCCGCCGTACGAGCAGTACTTC	CSARDRGSLAVVPPYEQYF
-	TRBV12-3/TRBV12-4	TRBJ2-1	many	TGTGCCAGCAGCCTCCAGGGGGGGGGGAATGAGCAGTTCTTC	CASSLQGGGNEQFF
-	TRBV7-2	TRBJ2-1	many	TGTGCCAGCAGCTTGATGGGCAATGAGCAGTTCTTC	CASSLMGNEQFF
-	TRBV4-1	TRBJ2-2	-	TGCGCCAGCAGCCAAGGGCAGGGAGATACCGGGGAGCTGTTTTTT	CASSQGQGDTGELFF
-	TRBV27	TRBJ2-5	many	TGTGCCAGCAGTTCCCCGCTCCGCGCGGGGCCCCAGTACTTC	CASSSPLRAGPQYF
TRBD2	TRBV19	TRBJ2-5	few	TGTGCCAGTAGTATTAGCGGGGGGCCGGGGACCCAGTACTTC	CASSISGGPGTQYF
-	TRBV15	TRBJ2-5	-	TGTGCCACCAGCAGACGGCTAGGCGGGGAAGAGACCCAGTACTTC	CATSRRLGGEETQYF
-	TRBV5-1	TRBJ2-6	-	TGCGCCAGCACCTTGGACGGGGCCAACGTCCTGACTTTC	CASTLDGANVLTF
-	TRBV12-3/TRBV12-4	TRBJ2-5	many	TGTGCCAGCAGTTTATTTCCTTCCCCGGGGGAGACCCAGTACTTC	CASSLFPSPGETQYF
TRBD1	TRBV29-1	TRBJ1-4	few	TGCAGCGTGACAGGGGGCGCGGGGGAAAAACTGTTTTTT	CSVTGGAGEKLFF
TRBD1	TRBV20-1	TRBJ1-1	once	TGCAGTGCTACAGAAGGACAGGGGGCTCTCTTTGACACTGAAGCTTTCTTT	CSATEGQGALFDTEAFF
TRBD1	TRBV4-1	TRBJ2-7	-	TGCGCCAGCAGCCAAACCGGGACAGGGTGGTTGGAGCAGTACTTC	CASSQTGTGWLEQYF
-	TRBV28	TRBJ1-5	many	TGTGCCAGCAGCCTGACGCTCGGGACCGGGCAGCATTTT	CASSLTLGTGQHF
TRBD1	TRBV12-3/TRBV12-4	TRBJ2-7	many	TGTGCCAGCAGGCTGACAGGGGGCCGCGACGAGCAGTACTTC	CASRLTGGRDEQYF
-	TRBV2	TRBJ2-7	-	TGTGCCAGCAGTGAAGCTCAGGTCCTCGAGCAGTACTTC	CASSEAQVLEQYF
TRBD1	TRBV5-6	TRBJ2-7	few	TGTGCCAGCAGCCATATTCTTCCGGGACAGGGGTCCGCCTACGAGCAGTACTTC	CASSHILPGQGSAYEQYF
-	TRBV2	TRBJ2-2	few	TGTGCCAGCAGCTCTGGGCCGGGCGGGGAGCTGTTTTTT	CASSSGPGGELFF
TRBD1	TRBV30	TRBJ2-2	-	TGTGCCTGGGAAGGTCCGGGACAGGGGGCGAACACCGGGGAGCTGTTTTTT	CAWEGPGQGANTGELFF
TRBD2	TRBV25-1	TRBJ2-7	many	TGTGCCAGCAGTGATCCCGGACTAGCTGTCAACGAGCAGTACTTC	CASSDPGLAVNEQYF
-	TRBV20-1	TRBJ2-3	few	TGCAGTGCTAGAGACTTGGGTGTCACAGATACGCAGTATTTT	CSARDLGVTDTQYF
-	TRBV5-1	TRBJ2-2	many	TGCGCCAGCTTCTGGGAGGGGGCCGCCGGGGAGCTGTTTTTT	CASFWEGAAGELFF
TRBD2	TRBV4-1	TRBJ2-1	few	TGCGCCAGCAGCCCCCCGGTCGGGGGGGCACGGAATGAGCAGTTCTTC	CASSPPVGGARNEQFF
TRBD1	TRBV6-2/TRBV6-3	TRBJ2-2	few	TGTGCCAGCAGTTGGGACAGGCGGGGCAACACCGGGGAGCTGTTTTTT	CASSWDRRGNTGELFF
-	TRBV6-1	TRBJ1-5	few	TGTGCCAGCAGTGACACACCCTGGGGAAATCAGCCCCAGCATTTT	CASSDTPWGNQPQHF